These T cell receptor beta chains were read from a single sample in a study of blood T cell repertoires in COVID-19. Sequencing used immunoSEQ multiplex PCR; TCRdb keeps in-frame clones, though not all of them. The sample contains some 150,000 clones, 80% to 85% of which appear only once. Sequenced: peripheral blood. These receptors were obtained from a human donor with acute or convalescent COVID-19. The donor label of this sample is uncertain. The CDR3 runs from the conserved cysteine through the conserved F or W. Each record gives: V gene, clone size, CDR3 protein. Some rows have no size entry. The others give once, few or many, or a class for an expanded clone.

V: TRBV12-5
size: -
CDR3: CASGLDAGLAGRRETQYF

V: TRBV2
size: -
CDR3: CASSWDFNGEQFF

V: TRBV2
size: -
CDR3: CASIHPGQTKNYGYTF

V: TRBV28
size: -
CDR3: CASRVAGTDTQYF

V: TRBV6-5
size: -
CDR3: CASSYTAGGSYNEQFF

V: TRBV5-1
size: -
CDR3: CASSLDGTGLDYGYTF

V: TRBV7-9
size: once
CDR3: CASSFWGPGNTIYF

V: TRBV5-4
size: -
CDR3: CASSSSGTPVKQFF

V: TRBV10-1
size: -
CDR3: CASSDLPSSGKPNEQFF

V: TRBV19
size: few
CDR3: CASQRTTTNTGELFF

V: TRBV19
size: -
CDR3: CASRGTGVVNEQFF

V: TRBV5-1
size: once
CDR3: CASSFPDRGNTEAFF

V: TRBV10-3
size: -
CDR3: CAISESTGSGEQYF

V: TRBV7-3
size: -
CDR3: CASSLGLAGAVDTQYF

V: TRBV3-1/TRBV3-2
size: once
CDR3: CASSQDKGMNTEAFF

V: TRBV5-1
size: -
CDR3: CASRSSPGANVLTF

V: TRBV2
size: few
CDR3: CASSEVPLRGFF

V: TRBV12-5
size: -
CDR3: CASGLGTTGDEQYF

V: TRBV11-2
size: -
CDR3: CASSSRGGRVKGTQNEQFF

V: TRBV19
size: -
CDR3: CASSRGTSGRTSTDTQYF

V: TRBV18
size: once
CDR3: CASSGQGGSPLHF

V: TRBV5-1
size: -
CDR3: CASSLGQGVPLHF

V: TRBV5-1
size: -
CDR3: CASSLGGEETQYF